The 22 T cell receptor beta chains given below trace back to one sample, sequenced in a study of blood T cell repertoires in COVID-19. Clones were read by immunoSEQ multiplex PCR, and TCRdb kept only the in-frame ones, dropping some. This sample carries around 60,000 clones, around 79% of them seen once, and the ten largest clones take around 20%. The sample taken for sequencing was peripheral blood. These receptors originate from a woman in her forties or fifties with active or convalescent COVID-19.

V usage is TRBV7-9 and J usage is TRBJ1-5; D is perhaps TRBD1 (6 bases). The CDR3 spans 14 residues. Between the trimmed V and J ends, which lost 3 bases and 3 bases, there was a span of 9 bases. Germline V gene data show CDR1 as SEHNR and CDR2 as FQNEAQ (reference sequence). The CDR3 spells CASSFQGPNQPQHF. The CDR3 nucleotides are TGTGCCAGCAGCTTCCAGGGGCCCAATCAGCCCCAGCATTTT.

As DNA, the CDR3 is TGCAGTGCTAGAGCACTAGACGAGCAGTACTTC. Its translation: CSARALDEQYF. V gene TRBV20-1 combines with J gene TRBJ2-7; TRBD2 might be the D (5 bases). The germline V and J ends were trimmed by 1 base and 5 bases, with 6 bases remaining between them. The CDR3 loop spans 11 amino acids. Germline V lookup: CDR1 DFQATT, CDR2 SNEGSKA (reference sequence).

The genes are TRBV9 and TRBJ2-7; 9 bases match TRBD2. CDR1 is SGDLS, CDR2 YYNGEE, per germline. Losses at the gene ends were 3 bases for V and 4 bases for J; bases not matched to a gene: 11. The CDR3 extends over 16 amino acids. CDR3 sequence (DNA): TGTGCCAGCAGCGCTTTTAGCGGGAGTTCTGTATACGAGCAGTACTTC. Translated, it gives CASSAFSGSSVYEQYF.

A few counts support this clone. The rearrangement uses TRBV12-3 or TRBV12-4 and TRBJ2-1; a weak D match, TRBD1 (5 bases). V lost 7 bases to trimming and J lost 5 bases, with 12 bases between them. The CDR3 runs 13 residues. CDR3 DNA sequence: TGTGCCAGCACCAGAATAGGGGACAATGAGCAGTTCTTC. This translates into CASTRIGDNEQFF.

V is TRBV9 and J is TRBJ2-1; no reliable D call. This CDR3 comprises 14 residues. Trimming pared 2 bases from V and 5 bases from J, leaving 11 bases between. Germline loops: CDR1 SGDLS, CDR2 YYNGEE. CDR3 residues: CASSVRYRDNEQFF. The CDR3 nucleotides are TGTGCCAGCAGCGTTCGATATCGGGACAATGAGCAGTTCTTC.

The chain links TRBV10-3 to TRBJ1-1; 8 bases match TRBD1. V was pared by 6 bases and J by 3 bases, with 3 bases of the junction left unmatched. Looked up from germline, CDR1 is ENHRY and CDR2 is SYGVKD. This CDR3 contains 13 residues. In nucleotides, the CDR3 is TGTGCCATCAGCCCGGGACAGGACACTGAAGCTTTCTTT. Translating it yields CAISPGQDTEAFF.

The chain joins TRBV4-1 to TRBJ1-1, with 8 bases matching TRBD1. V gave up 1 base and J gave up 6 bases; unmatched junction bases: 7. The CDR3 spans 15 residues. CDR1 MGHRA and CDR2 YSYEKL come from the germline V gene. In DNA, the CDR3 is TGCGCCAGCAGCCAAGGGTGGGGACAGGACTCTGAAGCTTTCTTT. It codes for CASSQGWGQDSEAFF.

This sequence joins TRBV11-2 and TRBJ2-7; 9 bases map to TRBD1. CDR1 SGHAT and CDR2 FQNNGV come from the germline V gene. V was pared by 5 bases and J by 4 bases, with 6 bases of the junction left unmatched. The CDR3 has 14 residues. CDR3 amino acids: CASSLWTGAYEQYF. The CDR3, as DNA: TGTGCCAGCAGCCTCTGGACAGGGGCTTACGAGCAGTACTTC.

In DNA form, the CDR3 reads TGTGCCTGGAAACGACAGGGCGACACTGAAGCTTTCTTT. This encodes CAWKRQGDTEAFF. This chain joins TRBV30 and TRBJ1-1; TRBD1 aligns across 7 bases. The germline gives CDR1 GTSNPN, CDR2 SVGIG (reference sequence). J was trimmed by 3 bases and V by 4 bases; bases with no gene match: 5. This CDR3 is built from 13 residues.

The table lists this clone with a few counts. J is TRBJ2-7 and V is TRBV4-1, with 11 nucleotides matching TRBD1. CDR3 size: 14 residues. The V segment lost 4 bases and the J segment 6 bases; nucleotides outside the gene matches: 5. The germline gives CDR1 MGHRA, CDR2 YSYEKL. This CDR3 reads CASSRPGQGGEQYF. The CDR3 DNA reads as TGCGCCAGCAGCCGGCCGGGACAGGGGGGCGAGCAGTACTTC.

The CDR3 spells CASSLGSTGELFF. Written as DNA, the CDR3 is TGTGCCAGCAGCTTAGGTAGCACCGGGGAGCTGTTTTTT. J is TRBJ2-2 and V is TRBV11-2; D ambiguous. Trimming took 1 base from V and 4 from J, leaving 4 bases between them. The CDR3 loop spans 13 amino acids. CDR1 is SGHAT and CDR2 is FQNNGV in the germline V gene.

The chain is built from TRBV30 and TRBJ2-1, with a tentative D call TRBD1 (6 bases). V lost 5 bases and J lost 5, with 13 bases in between. Germline values: CDR1 GTSNPN, CDR2 SVGIG (reference sequence). The CDR3 has 13 residues. The CDR3 loop reads CAWSQGWDNEQFF. CDR3 nucleotides: TGTGCCTGGTCTCAGGGGTGGGACAATGAGCAGTTCTTC.

The rearrangement links TRBV5-8 to TRBJ2-5; D not certain. The CDR3 is made up of 16 amino acids. V was cut by 0 bases and J by 2 bases, with 14 bases left in between. Germline CDR1 is SGHTS and CDR2 is YDEGEE. CDR3 amino acids: CASSLGAGAKQETQYF. The CDR3 DNA reads as TGTGCCAGCAGCTTGGGGGCTGGTGCAAAGCAAGAGACCCAGTACTTC.

This clone was detected once. The junction shows a germline mismatch at one end, possibly a read error. The rearrangement uses TRBV7-9 and TRBJ1-5; the match to TRBD1 covers 9 bases. CDR1 is SEHNR and CDR2 is FQNEAQ in the germline V gene (reference sequence). This CDR3 spans 14 amino acids. CDR3 protein: CASSKTGGNQPQHF. For the CDR3, the DNA is TGTGCCAGCAGCAAAACAGGGGGCAACCAGCCCCAGCATTTT.

This clone was counted a few times. The chain joins TRBV11-2 to TRBJ2-1, with 8 bases that match TRBD1. CDR1 and CDR2 from the germline V gene are SGHAT and FQNNGV. V was clipped by 6 bases and J by 6 bases; unmatched bases: 4. CDR3 length: 13 residues. The CDR3 bases are TGTGCCAGCAGTTCGGACAGGGCCAATGAGCAGTTCTTC. It encodes CASSSDRANEQFF.

The chain uses TRBV11-2 and TRBJ2-1, with 8 positions matching TRBD2. The CDR3 extends over 16 amino acids. After removal of 4 bases from V and 7 bases from J, the junction contained 12 bases not matched to a gene. CDR1 and CDR2 (germline): SGHAT, FQNNGV. The CDR3 loop is CASSSLTSGTTNEQFF. The CDR3 nucleotides read TGTGCCAGCAGCTCCCTAACTAGCGGAACTACAAATGAGCAGTTCTTC.

V gene TRBV7-9 combines with J gene TRBJ1-2; no definite D call. This CDR3 is built from 15 residues. Per germline, CDR1 SEHNR and CDR2 FQNEAQ (reference sequence). V was shortened by 1 base and J by 2 bases, with 11 bases between the two germline ends. CDR3 in DNA: TGTGCCAGCAGCTTAGGGGAGGGCACGAACTATGGCTACACCTTC. Residues: CASSLGEGTNYGYTF.

This clone came up a few times. The V gene is TRBV27, the J gene TRBJ2-7, with no clear D. The V end was cut by 6 bases, the J end by 1 base, with 10 bases between. CDR1 is MNHEY, CDR2 SMNVEV, per germline (reference sequence). This CDR3 spans 13 amino acids. The DNA of the CDR3 is TGTGCCAGCAGCCCACGGTGGTCCTACGAGCAGTACTTC. It translates to CASSPRWSYEQYF.

This chain uses TRBV3-1 (or the pseudogene TRBV3-2) with TRBJ2-5; 11 positions match TRBD2. In germline, CDR1 is LGHDT, CDR2 YNNKEL (reference sequence). Trimming cost V 3 bases and J 2 bases; bases outside gene matches: 5. The CDR3 consists of 16 residues. DNA for the CDR3: TGTGCCAGCAGCCAGGAACTAGCGGGAGAACAAGAGACCCAGTACTTC. Protein sequence: CASSQELAGEQETQYF.

The gene calls are TRBV27 and TRBJ2-2, with TRBD2 matching 11 bases. This CDR3 is 16 amino acids long. Per germline, CDR1 MNHEY and CDR2 SMNVEV (reference sequence). Trimming removed 4 bases from V and 5 bases from J; junction bases left unmatched: 6. The CDR3 sequence is CASSSPSGRLTGELFF. In nucleotides, the CDR3 is TGTGCCAGCAGTTCTCCTAGCGGGAGGCTAACCGGGGAGCTGTTTTTT.

The table lists this clone with a few counts. The chain couples TRBV6-5 to TRBJ2-1; possible D gene TRBD2, 6 bases. V dropped 7 bases and J dropped 9 bases, with 16 bases sitting between them. Germline V CDR1 and CDR2: MNHEY, SVGAGI. The CDR3 contains 13 residues. CDR3 amino acids: CASKRQEEGEQFF. The CDR3, as DNA: TGTGCCAGCAAGCGGCAGGAGGAGGGTGAGCAGTTCTTC.

The gene calls are TRBV9 and TRBJ1-2; 7 bases agree with TRBD1. Germline V CDR1 and CDR2: SGDLS, YYNGEE. V dropped 0 bases and J dropped 6; count of bases not matched to a gene: 11. CDR3 length: 16 residues. The CDR3 reads CASSVVTAGGEDGYTF. Here the CDR3 DNA reads TGTGCCAGCAGCGTAGTGACGGCAGGGGGAGAGGATGGCTACACCTTC.